The 6 T cell receptor beta chains presented below share a single source sample, sequenced in a study of blood T cell repertoires in COVID-19. Only in-frame clones appear in the TCRdb table, and some are missing; sequencing was by immunoSEQ multiplex PCR. The table lists about 160,000 clones, around four fifths of them singletons. The specimen was peripheral blood. The receptor source for this set is a woman aged 55-69 years with acute or convalescent COVID-19.

The CDR3: CASSQDGARGRADTQYF. The CDR3 DNA sequence: TGCGCCAGCAGCCAAGATGGGGCCAGGGGGCGCGCAGATACGCAGTATTTT. The genes are TRBV4-3 and TRBJ2-3, with 8 bases fitting TRBD1. The CDR3 extends over 17 amino acids. Germline V CDR1 and CDR2: LGHNA, YSLEER. J was trimmed by 4 bases and V by 0 bases; bases with no gene match: 9.

This clone has just a few counts. This chain joins TRBV19 and TRBJ1-2; D is uncertain. This CDR3 has 12 residues. The germline V gene encodes CDR1 LNHDA and CDR2 SQIVND (reference sequence). Trimming stripped 4 bases from V and 7 bases from J, with 10 bases between. This chain's CDR3 is CASSTQRGGYTF. The DNA for the CDR3 is TGTGCCAGTAGTACCCAGCGGGGTGGCTACACCTTC.

This chain joins TRBV27 and TRBJ1-6; D gene unclear. V shed 5 bases and J shed 7 bases, with 18 bases lying between them. CDR1 and CDR2 (germline): MNHEY, SMNVEV (reference sequence). The CDR3 runs to 16 residues. CDR3 region: CASSIKRPLGNSPLHF. For the CDR3, the DNA is TGTGCCAGCAGTATTAAGAGGCCCTTAGGAAATTCACCCCTCCACTTT.

The rearrangement uses TRBV4-3 and TRBJ1-1; 7 bases are shared with TRBD1. Germline-derived CDR1 and CDR2 are LGHNA and YSLEER. The CDR3 totals 14 residues. V was clipped by 1 base and J by 4 bases; unmatched bases: 3. This CDR3 is CASSQVQGSTEAFF. The CDR3 bases are TGCGCCAGCAGCCAAGTACAGGGGAGCACTGAAGCTTTCTTT.

The chain combines TRBV28 with TRBJ2-7; a possible D gene is TRBD1 (5 bases). Germline V gene sequence: CDR1 MDHEN, CDR2 SYDVKM. CDR3 length equals 14 residues. V gave up 3 bases and J gave up 6 bases, with 15 bases separating them. The CDR3 loop reads CASSLPGPQGEQYF. The CDR3 nucleotides are TGTGCCAGCAGTTTGCCCGGTCCTCAGGGCGAGCAGTACTTC.

CDR3 bases: TGTGCCAGCAGCGGACGGGGCACAGATACGCAGTATTTT. Its translation is CASSGRGTDTQYF. The V gene is TRBV9, the J gene TRBJ2-3, with D unclear. This CDR3 has 13 amino acids. V was trimmed by 3 bases and J by 1 base, leaving 6 bases between them. Germline lookup yields CDR1 SGDLS and CDR2 YYNGEE.